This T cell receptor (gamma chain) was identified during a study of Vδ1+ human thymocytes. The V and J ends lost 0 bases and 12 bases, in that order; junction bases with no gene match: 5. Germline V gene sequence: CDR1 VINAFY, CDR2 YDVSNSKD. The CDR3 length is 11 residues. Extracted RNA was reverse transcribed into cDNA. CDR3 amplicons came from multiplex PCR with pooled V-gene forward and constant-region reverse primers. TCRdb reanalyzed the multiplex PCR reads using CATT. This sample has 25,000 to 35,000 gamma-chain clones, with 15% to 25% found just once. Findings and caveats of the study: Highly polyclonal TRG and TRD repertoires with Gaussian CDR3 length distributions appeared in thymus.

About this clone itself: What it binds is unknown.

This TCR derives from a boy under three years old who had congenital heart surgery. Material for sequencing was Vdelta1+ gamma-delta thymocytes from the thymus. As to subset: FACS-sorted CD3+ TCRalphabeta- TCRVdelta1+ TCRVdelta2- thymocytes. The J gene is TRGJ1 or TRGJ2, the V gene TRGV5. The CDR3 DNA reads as TGTGCCACCTGGGACAGGCCGCTGAAACTCTTT. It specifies CATWDRPLKLF.